Listed below are T cell receptor beta chains from one sample, sequenced in a study of blood T cell repertoires in COVID-19. Measured with immunoSEQ multiplex PCR; TCRdb has only the in-frame clones, and not every one. The sample has tens of thousands of clones, around nine tenths seen once; the top ten hold 9.5% to 15%. The source material was peripheral blood. The receptor source for this set is a man between 65 and 80 years old with active or convalescent COVID-19. Both conserved end residues are part of each CDR3. A D gene is named only where the DNA matches it firmly. Expanded clones get a size class; other rows say once, few or many, or leave the size out.

len,j_gene,abundance,d_gene,v_gene,CDR3aa,CDR3nt
14,TRBJ1-1,.,.,TRBV28,CASSFWQGSTEAFF,TGTGCCAGCAGTTTTTGGCAGGGATCCACTGAAGCTTTCTTT
16,TRBJ2-5,.,TRBD1,TRBV7-8,CASSHNLSGGPGSQYF,TGTGCCAGCAGCCATAATCTCTCAGGGGGTCCGGGGTCCCAGTACTTC
14,TRBJ1-2,.,TRBD1,TRBV9,CASSTGGRSYGYTF,TGTGCCAGCAGTACAGGGGGTAGAAGCTATGGCTACACCTTC
13,TRBJ2-1,.,.,TRBV12-3/TRBV12-4,CASSRLQGYEQFF,TGTGCCAGCAGTCGACTACAGGGCTATGAGCAGTTCTTC
15,TRBJ2-2,.,TRBD1,TRBV18,CASSPQAGGTGELFF,TGTGCCAGCTCACCCCAGGCAGGGGGCACCGGGGAGCTGTTTTTT
13,TRBJ1-2,few,TRBD1,TRBV5-5,CASSLGGQPLWSF,TGTGCCAGCAGCTTGGGGGGACAGCCCCTCTGGTCCTTC
14,TRBJ2-7,few,.,TRBV2,CASRLRGVIYEQYF,TGTGCCAGCAGACTCAGGGGCGTAATTTACGAGCAGTACTTC
14,TRBJ1-2,.,.,TRBV7-9,CASSLNSPNYGYTF,TGTGCCAGCAGCTTAAACAGTCCTAACTATGGCTACACCTTC
15,TRBJ1-2,.,.,TRBV19,CASSDPGEGDYGYTF,TGTGCCAGTAGTGATCCAGGGGAAGGCGACTATGGCTACACCTTC
15,TRBJ1-1,.,.,TRBV28,CASSFQGGVYTEAFF,TGTGCCAGCAGTTTTCAGGGAGGGGTGTACACTGAAGCTTTCTTT
15,TRBJ2-3,.,.,TRBV19,CASRGQGTSTDTQYF,TGTGCCTCCCGCGGTCAAGGCACTAGCACAGATACGCAGTATTTT
13,TRBJ1-1,.,.,TRBV5-1,CASSPGIETEAFF,TGCGCCAGCAGCCCCGGTATAGAAACTGAAGCTTTCTTT
13,TRBJ1-2,.,TRBD1,TRBV30,CAWSGQGPGGYTF,TGTGCCTGGAGTGGACAGGGGCCGGGCGGCTACACCTTC
13,TRBJ1-1,.,TRBD1,TRBV10-3,CAISGQGGDGAFF,TGTGCCATCAGTGGACAGGGGGGAGATGGAGCTTTCTTT
15,TRBJ2-6,.,TRBD2,TRBV18,CASSSGGTGANVLTF,TGTGCCAGCTCCTCGGGGGGGACTGGGGCCAACGTCCTGACTTTC
15,TRBJ2-1,once,.,TRBV10-3,CAISPAPEANNEQFF,TGTGCCATCAGCCCCGCCCCTGAGGCCAACAATGAGCAGTTCTTC
15,TRBJ1-2,.,.,TRBV4-3,CASSQDRRGDYGYTF,TGCGCCAGCAGCCAAGATCGCAGGGGTGACTATGGCTACACCTTC
18,TRBJ2-2,.,TRBD1,TRBV3-1/TRBV3-2,CASSASGTGVFRTGELFF,TGTGCCAGCAGCGCCTCCGGGACAGGGGTTTTTCGGACCGGGGAGCTGTTTTTT
13,TRBJ2-7,.,.,TRBV2,CASTARQGNEQYF,TGTGCCAGCACCGCCCGCCAGGGTAACGAGCAGTACTTC
14,TRBJ2-2,.,.,TRBV7-9,CASSLGQNTGELFF,TGTGCCAGCAGCTTGGGACAGAACACCGGGGAGCTGTTTTTT
14,TRBJ1-5,.,.,TRBV2,CASSDRDIYQPQHF,TGTGCCAGCAGTGATCGGGACATATATCAGCCCCAGCATTTT
14,TRBJ2-2,.,.,TRBV7-2,CASSLGQTTGELFF,TGTGCCAGCAGCTTAGGACAGACCACCGGGGAGCTGTTTTTT
13,TRBJ1-2,.,TRBD1,TRBV12-3/TRBV12-4,CATGQGANYGYTF,TGTGCCACCGGACAGGGCGCTAACTATGGCTACACCTTC
12,TRBJ1-1,.,.,TRBV30,CAWSVQRTEAFF,TGTGCCTGGAGTGTGCAGAGGACTGAAGCTTTCTTT
15,TRBJ2-5,.,TRBD2,TRBV24-1,CATSLGRGVQETQYF,TGTGCCACCAGTCTGGGGCGGGGGGTCCAAGAGACCCAGTACTTC
13,TRBJ2-5,.,.,TRBV25-1,CASSEGALETQYF,TGTGCCAGCAGTGAGGGGGCGCTAGAGACCCAGTACTTC
12,TRBJ1-1,.,.,TRBV18,CASSGGVVQAFF,TGTGCCAGCTCAGGGGGGGTGGTACAAGCTTTCTTT
16,TRBJ1-5,.,.,TRBV15,CATSRAGYLSNQPQHF,TGTGCCACCAGCAGAGCCGGGTATCTCAGCAATCAGCCCCAGCATTTT
15,TRBJ2-1,.,.,TRBV25-1,CASSVPEAGRNEQFF,TGTGCCAGCAGTGTCCCAGAGGCAGGGAGGAATGAGCAGTTCTTC
14,TRBJ2-7,.,TRBD1,TRBV2,CASTGTAHSYEQYF,TGTGCCAGCACTGGGACAGCACACTCCTACGAGCAGTACTTC
13,TRBJ2-5,.,.,TRBV6-5,CASSRDNKGAQYF,TGTGCCAGCAGCCGGGACAACAAAGGGGCCCAGTACTTC
15,TRBJ2-7,.,TRBD1,TRBV7-8,CASSLLGQGAYEQYF,TGTGCCAGCAGCCTCTTGGGACAGGGGGCCTACGAGCAGTACTTC
16,TRBJ2-5,.,.,TRBV5-1,CASSLSVQGRGETQYF,TGCGCCAGCAGCTTGTCTGTACAGGGTCGGGGAGAGACCCAGTACTTC
13,TRBJ1-2,once,.,TRBV6-2/TRBV6-3,CASSYVQSNGYTF,TGTGCCAGCAGTTACGTACAGTCGAATGGCTACACCTTC
15,TRBJ1-5,.,.,TRBV4-2,CASSQDWGARQPQHF,TGTGCCAGCAGCCAAGATTGGGGAGCCAGGCAGCCCCAGCATTTT
15,TRBJ1-3,.,.,TRBV5-1,CASSLAGTGGNTIYF,TGCGCCAGCAGCTTGGCCGGAACCGGGGGAAACACCATATATTTT
15,TRBJ1-4,.,.,TRBV2,CASISQDQRFGELFF,TGTGCCAGCATCTCTCAGGACCAAAGATTCGGGGAACTGTTTTTT
13,TRBJ1-6,.,TRBD1,TRBV5-4,CASSRDRGSPLHF,TGTGCCAGCAGCCGAGACAGGGGATCACCCCTCCACTTT
15,TRBJ1-3,.,.,TRBV19,CASSQGSYSGNTIYF,TGTGCCAGTAGTCAGGGGTCTTACTCTGGAAACACCATATATTTT
15,TRBJ2-5,.,.,TRBV7-9,CASSLGDTYQETQYF,TGTGCCAGCAGCTTGGGGGACACTTACCAAGAGACCCAGTACTTC
13,TRBJ1-2,.,.,TRBV11-2,CASSPGTSVGYTF,TGTGCCAGCAGCCCAGGGACTTCTGTCGGCTACACCTTC